This T cell receptor beta chain is from a study of regulatory T cells in long-lasting Graves disease. As to time point: newly diagnosed GD, antithyroid drugs for less than 3 months. Following extraction of RNA from PBMCs, that RNA was used to make the TCR library. Building of the TCR beta libraries involved iRepertoire HTBI primers and Arm-PCR of CDR3 regions. In TCRdb, the multiplex PCR reads were re-called with MiXCR into one record per CDR3 protein. The sample includes 350,000 to 500,000 distinct CDR3 sequences, about a sixth of them seen just once. This clonotype was seen repeatedly, ten times or more. V lost 2 bases, J lost 4 bases, and 14 bases lay in between. CDR1 is MDHEN and CDR2 is SYDVKM in the germline V gene. This CDR3 is built from 15 residues. This sample was shared with a second study, whose subject was T cells in Graves' hyperthyroidism and ophthalmopathy.

This TCR derives from a woman in her twenties or thirties with Graves disease. The sample in question was peripheral blood mononuclear cells (PBMCs), obtained at new diagnosis, from a patient treated with antithyroid drugs. The chain links TRBV28 to TRBJ1-1; maybe TRBD1 (6 bases). The CDR3 protein is CASSLMAQGSTEAFF. In nucleotides, the CDR3 is TGTGCCAGCAGTTTAATGGCCCAGGGGTCCACTGAAGCTTTCTTT.